This T cell receptor beta chain was retrieved from a study of cytomegalovirus exposure and HLA in healthy donors. Broader study findings: Some highly shared sequence variants likely arose as a pipeline artifact. About 87% or about 30% of the time was how often most TCR beta V segments were productive, according to an earlier analysis.

The CDR3 length is 14 residues. Trimming took 6 bases from V and 3 from J, leaving 15 bases between them. Looked up from germline, CDR1 is MGHRA and CDR2 is YSYEKL. On this clone: Its antigen is not known.

Primers: 60 Vbeta forward and 13 Jbeta reverse. Produced via immunoSEQ multiplex PCR; TCRdb's table is partial and in-frame only. The sample table includes some 200,000 clones. Sequencing was carried out using PBMCs. The rearrangement uses TRBV4-1 and TRBJ2-7; maybe TRBD1 (6 bases). This TCR was sampled from a boy aged 5-17 years in good health and CMV-seronegative. Here the CDR3 reads CASSHRTADYEQYF. CDR3 bases: TGCGCCAGCAGTCACCGGACAGCAGACTACGAGCAGTACTTC.